This is a list of T cell receptor beta chains from one sample in a study of regulatory T cells in long-lasting Graves disease. TCRdb processed the multiplex PCR reads anew with MiXCR; each CDR3 protein has one entry. In the table there are 450,000 or so distinct CDR3 sequences, about 20% of which are singletons. Material: peripheral blood mononuclear cells (PBMCs), obtained when the disease was refractory, from a patient treated with antithyroid drugs. Receptor source: a female donor with Graves disease. The CDR3 runs from the conserved cysteine through the conserved F or W. A D gene is named only where the DNA matches it firmly. The size of a clone is reported for some rows only, either as once, few or many, or as a class for expanded clones.

TRBV28	TRBJ2-2	-	many	CAHCSAPLAGTGELFF	TGTGCCCACTGCTCGGCCCCTCTCGCGGGCACCGGGGAGCTGTTTTTT
TRBV29-1	TRBJ2-5	TRBD2	-	CSVSGGRTIQETQYF	TGCAGCGTGTCGGGGGGGCGGACGATACAAGAGACCCAGTACTTC
TRBV2	TRBJ2-1	TRBD2	-	CASSAGLATHNEQFF	TGTGCCAGCAGCGCCGGACTAGCGACGCACAATGAGCAGTTCTTC
TRBV28	TRBJ1-4	-	many	CASTHGSALNEKLFF	TGTGCCAGCACCCATGGTTCAGCCCTAAATGAAAAACTGTTTTTT
TRBV7-3	TRBJ1-6	-	many	CASSASRGGSPLHF	TGTGCCAGCAGCGCGAGCAGGGGTGGTTCACCCCTCCACTTT
TRBV27	TRBJ2-5	TRBD2	few	CASSTGGRIKEETQYF	TGTGCCAGCAGTACTGGCGGGAGGATAAAGGAAGAGACCCAGTACTTC
TRBV24-1	TRBJ1-2	-	-	CATSDPTGSYGYTF	TGTGCCACCAGTGATCCCACAGGATCCTATGGCTACACCTTC
TRBV12-3/TRBV12-4	TRBJ1-4	-	many	CASSRESSTNEKLFF	TGTGCCAGCAGTAGAGAGTCGTCAACTAATGAAAAACTGTTTTTT
TRBV6-1	TRBJ2-4	TRBD1	few	CASRIGQGGIQYF	TGTGCCAGCAGGATAGGACAGGGTGGCATTCAGTACTTC
TRBV28	TRBJ2-7	-	many	CASSPPVRHEQYF	TGTGCCAGCAGTCCGCCGGTTCGTCACGAGCAGTACTTC
TRBV19	TRBJ2-4	TRBD2	few	CASSIRSGRAVNIQYF	TGTGCCAGTAGTATAAGGAGCGGGAGGGCCGTGAACATTCAGTACTTC
TRBV18	TRBJ2-5	-	many	CASSPGSAETQYF	TGTGCCAGCTCACCAGGGTCAGCAGAGACCCAGTACTTC
TRBV28	TRBJ2-7	TRBD2	many	CASSLGLAGASYEQYF	TGTGCCAGCAGTTTGGGACTAGCGGGGGCCTCCTACGAGCAGTACTTC
TRBV6-1	TRBJ1-4	TRBD1	-	CASSRGQKNNEKLFF	TGTGCCAGCAGCCGGGGACAGAAAAACAATGAAAAACTGTTTTTT
TRBV6-5	TRBJ2-2	-	-	CASSSDGGDTGELFF	TGTGCCAGCAGTTCCGACGGGGGAGACACCGGGGAGCTGTTTTTT
TRBV28	TRBJ2-4	-	many	CASSSATALAKNIQYF	TGTGCCAGCAGTTCCGCCACTGCGTTAGCCAAAAACATTCAGTACTTC
TRBV12-3/TRBV12-4	TRBJ1-2	TRBD1	-	CASSSRDRVGGYTF	TGTGCCAGCAGTAGCCGGGACAGGGTGGGCGGCTACACCTTC
TRBV5-1	TRBJ2-7	-	-	CASSPDGDEQYF	TGCGCCAGCAGCCCGGACGGTGACGAGCAGTACTTC
TRBV7-6	TRBJ1-1	-	few	CASSPLGGYGEAFF	TGTGCCAGCAGCCCCCTTGGGGGATACGGGGAAGCTTTCTTT
TRBV7-2	TRBJ1-4	-	few	CASSFRKTNEKLFF	TGTGCCAGCAGCTTCCGGAAGACCAATGAAAAACTGTTTTTT
TRBV15	TRBJ1-6	-	-	CATSRNFDVAPLHF	TGTGCCACCAGCCGTAATTTCGACGTAGCACCCCTCCACTTT
TRBV6-1	TRBJ2-2	-	-	CASSVRGPNTGELFF	TGTGCCAGCAGTGTTCGGGGCCCGAACACCGGGGAGCTGTTTTTT
TRBV30	TRBJ2-5	-	-	CAWGGGGAQETQYF	TGTGCCTGGGGCGGTGGGGGGGCACAAGAGACCCAGTACTTC
TRBV11-2	TRBJ2-7	-	many	CASSLGGGQYF	TGTGCCAGCAGCTTAGGTGGGGGGCAGTACTTC
TRBV7-6	TRBJ2-7	-	-	CASSSSLGIEYEQYF	TGTGCCAGCAGCTCTTCCTTGGGGATAGAGTACGAGCAGTACTTC
TRBV2	TRBJ2-5	-	many	CASSQDSEVTQYF	TGTGCCAGCAGCCAAGATTCAGAGGTGACCCAGTACTTC
TRBV12-3/TRBV12-4	TRBJ1-5	-	many	CASSEDWASGNQPQHF	TGTGCCAGCAGTGAAGACTGGGCCTCGGGCAATCAGCCCCAGCATTTT
TRBV7-3	TRBJ2-3	-	-	CASSPYGGRGDTQYF	TGTGCCAGCAGCCCCTATGGAGGGAGGGGGGATACGCAGTATTTT
TRBV28	TRBJ2-1	-	-	CASSLAFWGASYNEQFF	TGTGCCAGCAGTCTCGCCTTCTGGGGGGCGTCCTACAATGAGCAGTTCTTC